This TCR beta chain was captured in a study of blood T cell repertoires in COVID-19 (dated by TCRdb to 2020 to 2022). In terms of the full investigation: The collaborator samples originated in the United States, Italy and Spain and spanned the acute and convalescent phases of COVID-19. The prospective study material was composed of cDNA or gDNA derived from T cells, B-cell-depleted T cells, or PBMCs. A freely available public database, intended as a resource for researchers studying the immune response to SARS-CoV-2, is where the repertoires were released. Where HLA class I and class II types were available, the types were taken from metadata supplied by the sample provider, not from assay-based typing. Deeply sampled blood TCRbeta repertoires from subjects exposed to, actively infected with, or recovered from COVID-19 were included in the dataset. The samples were drawn from the first 160 participants of the ongoing ImmuneRACE study and from roughly 1,300 subjects provided by 6 global collaborators. Nearly every sample came with metadata listing a de-identified subject ID, COVID-19 status, age in years and sex.

The collaborating institutions used their own protocols to collect whole blood in K2EDTA tubes. For TCRbeta analysis, collaborators shipped samples in one of three forms: frozen whole blood, isolated PBMCs, or DNA extracted from either of those sample types. The CDR3 spans 16 residues, from the cysteine through the phenylalanine. The read is trimmed to its CDR3 DNA, 48 bases read in frame from base 1. CDR1 SGHTA and CDR2 FQGNSA are derived from the germline V gene. V is clipped by 1 base and J by 3 bases, and the sequence between their germline boundaries is 13 bases long. TCRbeta CDR3 regions were amplified from genomic DNA using the immunoSEQ Assay, a bias-controlled multiplex PCR. The original methods were these. Nucleated cell counts per sample were estimated from amplification of reference gene primers within the assay. Sequence reads were collapsed and filtered to measure the absolute abundance of every unique TCRbeta CDR3 rearrangement. Productive Simpson clonality was computed per sample as the square root of Simpson's diversity index over productive rearrangements. Here the immuneACCESS table is served through TCRdb, limited to in-frame sequences with V and J called. Missing clones are a known gap in these copies; in checked studies unresolved V genes cover under half, and the rest lacks a known reason. The V and J calls and clone size were taken over from that table, and D and trimming were inferred from the DNA. The sample table records around 150,000 clones; 70% to 90% of these occur just once. The ten largest make up around 3% of the sample.

Study-wide conclusions, independent of this receptor: The quantity of clinical and demographic metadata differed by source and by participant and was supplied without curation.

A remark on this clone: Its antigen remains unidentified. Base-call qualities are not available, and no considerably larger clone is one nucleotide away.

The sample consisted of peripheral blood. Recombination connected TRBV7-2 to TRBJ2-1, with an unclear D gene assignment. The origin of this receptor is a man aged 60-69 years with acute or convalescent COVID-19. Here the CDR3 is given as CASSLVRSPLYNEQFF. The nucleotides are TGTGCCAGCAGCTTAGTACGAAGCCCCCTCTACAATGAGCAGTTCTTC.